Presented here are 15 T cell receptor beta chains from one specimen sequenced in a study of blood T cell repertoires in COVID-19. TCRdb's copy holds only in-frame clones and misses some; the assay was immunoSEQ multiplex PCR. The data hold about 74,000 clones, with approximately 84% observed a single time. Sequenced material: peripheral blood. The receptor source for this set is a man aged 65 to 79 with acute or convalescent COVID-19.

About this clone itself: The same CDR3 is also encoded by other DNA sequences in this sample. The chain couples TRBV18 to TRBJ2-7, with a weak D call TRBD2 (5 bases). Germline CDR1 reads KGHSH; CDR2 reads LQKENI. V was shortened by 3 bases and J by 6 bases, with 6 bases between the two germline ends. The CDR3 has 11 amino acids. The CDR3 here is CASSPGGEQYF. The DNA for the CDR3 is TGTGCCAGCTCACCCGGAGGCGAGCAGTACTTC.

Written as DNA, the CDR3 is TGTGCCAGCAGCCCTCCGGGACAGACAAAGCAGTACTTC. This sequence encodes CASSPPGQTKQYF. The V and J genes are TRBV7-3 and TRBJ2-7, with 7 bases that match TRBD1. Losses at the gene ends were 5 bases for V and 8 bases for J; bases not matched to a gene: 9. This CDR3 comprises 13 residues. The germline V gene encodes CDR1 SGHTA and CDR2 FQGTGA.

This chain joins TRBV7-2 and TRBJ2-2; no clear D. V was trimmed by 2 bases and J by 0 bases, leaving 7 bases between them. Germline-derived CDR1 and CDR2 are SGHTA and FQGNSA. The CDR3 has 15 amino acids. This CDR3 reads CASSLLGSNTGELFF. CDR3 in DNA: TGTGCCAGCAGCTTACTGGGCTCGAACACCGGGGAGCTGTTTTTT. The entire variable domain, with the rest obtained from reference TRBV7-2 and TRBJ2-2, is as follows: GAGVSQSPSNKVTEKGKDVELRCDPISGHTALYWYRQSLGQGLEFLIYFQGNSAPDKSGLPSDRFSAERTGGSVSTLTIQRTQQEDSAVYLCASSLLGSNTGELFFGEGSRLTVL.

Sample share makes this clone medium-sized. The chain joins TRBV7-3 to TRBJ2-3; weak D call: TRBD2 (5 bases). V lost 2 bases and J lost 6, with 12 bases in between. The CDR3 covers 14 residues. CDR1 is SGHTA, CDR2 FQGTGA, per germline. Here the CDR3 DNA reads TGTGCCAGCAGCTTAGCGGAGGCCACGGATACGCAGTATTTT. Translated, it gives CASSLAEATDTQYF. Looking up the rest from reference TRBV7-3 and TRBJ2-3 gives the full variable domain: GAGVSQTPSNKVTEKGKYVELRCDPISGHTALYWYRQSLGQGPEFLIYFQGTGAADDSGLPNDRFFAVRPEGSVSTLKIQRTERGDSAVYLCASSLAEATDTQYFGPGTRLTVL.

This sequence joins TRBV25-1 and TRBJ1-2, with 8 bases that match TRBD1. The CDR3 contains 12 residues. V shed 6 bases, J shed 6 bases, and the junction held 3 bases outside the gene matches. Per germline, CDR1 MGHDK and CDR2 SYGVNS. The CDR3 DNA sequence: TGTGCCAGCAGAGCGACAGGGGATGGCTACACCTTC. It yields the protein CASRATGDGYTF.

This sequence joins TRBV11-3 and TRBJ2-1; 9 bases match TRBD1. The CDR3 sequence is 15 residues long. Germline V gene lookup returns CDR1 SGHNT and CDR2 YENEEA. V lost 6 bases, J lost 3 bases, and 6 bases stayed unmatched. Written as DNA, the CDR3 is TGTGCCAGCAGTTGGGGGACAGGGTTCTACAATGAGCAGTTCTTC. Translated, it gives CASSWGTGFYNEQFF.

CDR3 sequence: CASSRRGRGDTEAFF. CDR3 sequence (DNA): TGTGCCAGCAGCCGGAGGGGGCGCGGGGACACTGAAGCTTTCTTT. The chain joins TRBV5-8 to TRBJ1-1; 7 bases line up with TRBD1. V shed 4 bases and J 3 bases; nucleotides not matched to a gene: 9. The CDR3 extends over 15 amino acids. Germline lookup yields CDR1 SGHTS and CDR2 YDEGEE.

This chain's CDR3 is CASSPLAGGHGYTF. CDR3 in DNA: TGTGCCAGCTCACCCCTGGCGGGGGGCCATGGCTACACCTTC. This chain connects TRBV18 to TRBJ1-2; tentative D call: TRBD1 (6 bases). This CDR3 is built from 14 residues. Trimming left V 3 bases short and J 6 bases short, with 14 bases between. Germline lookup yields CDR1 KGHSH and CDR2 LQKENI.

The rearrangement links TRBV6-6 to TRBJ2-1, with D maybe TRBD2 (6 bases). CDR3 length equals 13 residues. Germline lookup yields CDR1 MNHNY and CDR2 SVGAGI (reference sequence). Between the trimmed V and J ends, which lost 9 bases and 9 bases, there was a span of 18 bases. The CDR3 region has the DNA TGTGCCAGTCGGGACTCTAAGTCGGCTGAGCAGTTCTTC. This sequence encodes CASRDSKSAEQFF.

The J gene is TRBJ2-5, the V gene TRBV7-2; tentative D call: TRBD1 (6 bases). The CDR3 is 13 amino acids. V lost 5 bases, J lost 2 bases, and 9 bases lay in between. The germline V gene encodes CDR1 SGHTA and CDR2 FQGNSA. DNA for the CDR3: TGTGCCAGCAGCAGGGGGTTACAAGAGACCCAGTACTTC. Translation gives CASSRGLQETQYF.

The chain carries TRBV3-1 (or the pseudogene TRBV3-2) and TRBJ2-7; tentatively, D is TRBD2 (7 bases). Trimming removed 1 base at V and 6 bases at J, with 10 bases between. Germline assignment: CDR1 LGHDT and CDR2 YNNKEL (reference sequence). The CDR3 is 13 amino acids. The CDR3: CASSQGGGLEQYF. In nucleotides, the CDR3 is TGTGCCAGCAGCCAAGGGGGGGGCCTCGAGCAGTACTTC.

This clone was picked up one time. This chain joins TRBV29-1 and TRBJ2-2; TRBD1 might be the D (6 bases). The germline gives CDR1 SQVTM, CDR2 ANQGSEA. Trimming took 5 bases from V and 4 from J, leaving 11 bases between them. The CDR3 runs to 13 residues. The CDR3 reads CSVRTGTTGELFF. The CDR3 bases are TGCAGCGTTCGCACAGGGACCACCGGGGAGCTGTTTTTT.

V usage is TRBV27 and J usage is TRBJ1-2; D gene unclear. Germline-derived CDR1 and CDR2 are MNHEY and SMNVEV (reference sequence). The CDR3 is 14 residues long. V lost 5 bases and J lost 4, with 14 bases in between. The chain's CDR3 is CASSPGVGFYGYTF. The CDR3 region has the DNA TGTGCCAGCAGTCCCGGAGTCGGTTTCTATGGCTACACCTTC.

This clone was counted only a few times. CDR3 sequence reads: CASSPGQGNYGYTF. CDR3 bases: TGTGCCAGCAGCCCGGGACAGGGGAACTATGGCTACACCTTC. The chain links TRBV3-1 (or the pseudogene TRBV3-2) to TRBJ1-2, with 10 positions matching TRBD1. V lost 4 bases to trimming and J lost 2 bases; unmatched junction nucleotides: 1. Per the germline V gene, CDR1 is LGHDT and CDR2 is YNNKEL (reference sequence). This CDR3 comprises 14 residues.

This clone was seen more than once but under ten times. The gene calls are TRBV5-1 and TRBJ2-6, with unresolved D. Germline CDR1 reads SGHRS; CDR2 reads YFSETQ. V was pared by 0 bases and J by 4 bases, with 11 bases between. This CDR3 region has 16 residues. The CDR3 DNA sequence: TGCGCCAGCAGCTTGGGACGGGTGACCGGGGCCAACGTCCTGACTTTC. Translation: CASSLGRVTGANVLTF.